The present entry profiles one T cell receptor beta chain with its context. TCRdb reprocessed the 5' RACE reads, with one entry per CDR3 protein and no DNA. The sample table includes approximately 200,000 distinct CDR3 sequences. The sample comes from a study of monozygotic twins with inflammatory bowel disease. The sequenced sample was blood. The receptor comes from a human donor with ulcerative colitis or Crohn's disease, or a healthy co-twin of an affected twin (not recorded which).

CDR3 amino acids: CASSLFQGASGELFF. The V and J genes are TRBV5-4 and TRBJ2-2; checking the TCRdb D call of TRBD1 is not possible without DNA. The CDR3 covers 15 residues. In germline, CDR1 is SGHNT, CDR2 YYREEE (reference sequence).